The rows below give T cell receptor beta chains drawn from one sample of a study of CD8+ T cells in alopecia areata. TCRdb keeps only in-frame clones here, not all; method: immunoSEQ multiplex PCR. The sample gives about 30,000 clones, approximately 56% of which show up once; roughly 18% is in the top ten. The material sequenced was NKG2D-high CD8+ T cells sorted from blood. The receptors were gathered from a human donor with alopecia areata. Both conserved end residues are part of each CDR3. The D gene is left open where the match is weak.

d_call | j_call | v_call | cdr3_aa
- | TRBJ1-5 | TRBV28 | CASSSQTGPPISQHF
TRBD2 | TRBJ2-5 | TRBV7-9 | CASSFLREGRETQYF
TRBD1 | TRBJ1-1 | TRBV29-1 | CSVVTGVGTEAFF
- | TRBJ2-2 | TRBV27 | CASRWGGELFF
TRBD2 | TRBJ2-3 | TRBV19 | CASSMEGLANTDTQYF
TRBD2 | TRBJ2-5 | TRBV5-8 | CASSWGLAEGTQETQYF
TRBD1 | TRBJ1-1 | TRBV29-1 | CSAKATGEGTEAFF
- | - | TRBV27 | CASSLGDSTYEQYF
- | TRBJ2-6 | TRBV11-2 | CASSLVQESSGANVLTF
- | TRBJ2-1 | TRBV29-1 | CSVNQNNEQFF
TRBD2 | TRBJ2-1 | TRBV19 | CASIGVAGPPPHEQFF
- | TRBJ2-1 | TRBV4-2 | CASSPRNSSRSYNEQFF
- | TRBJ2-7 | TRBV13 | CASSPQGSAVWSYEQYF
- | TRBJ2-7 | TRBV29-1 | CSVEVTNSYEQYF
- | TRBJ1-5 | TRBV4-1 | CASSQVHTDHQPQHF
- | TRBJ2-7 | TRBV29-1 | CSVESAETTTYEQYF
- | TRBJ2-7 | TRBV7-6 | CASSLVVDTSSYEQYF
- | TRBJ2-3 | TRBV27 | CASSLVSTLLSTDTQYF
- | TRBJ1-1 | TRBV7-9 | CASSSPRTGTSNTEAFF
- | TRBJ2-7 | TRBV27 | CASSPGAGAYEQYF
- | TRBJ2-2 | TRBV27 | CASSPLSNTGELFF
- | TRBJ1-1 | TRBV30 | CAWITYRSLSEAFF
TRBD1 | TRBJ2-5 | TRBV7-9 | CASSSPGGQGRFETQYF
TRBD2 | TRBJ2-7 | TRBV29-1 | CSVITGTTYEQYF
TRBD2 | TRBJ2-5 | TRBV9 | CASSPTLAGGEVTQYF
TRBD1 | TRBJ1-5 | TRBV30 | CAWSTGQISNQPQHF
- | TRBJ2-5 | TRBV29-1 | CSVDGLGGLWETQYF
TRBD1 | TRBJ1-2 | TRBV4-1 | CASSQDSSGGLYYGYTF
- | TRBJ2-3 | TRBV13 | CASSSPGQRGDTQYF
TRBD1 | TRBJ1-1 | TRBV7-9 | CASSFGQGWGAFF
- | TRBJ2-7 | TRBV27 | CASSLSGVYEQYF
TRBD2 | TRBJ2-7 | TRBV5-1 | CASSLDTQGLAGAYEQYF
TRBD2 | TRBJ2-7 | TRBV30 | CAWSVGGGAYEQYF
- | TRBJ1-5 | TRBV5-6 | CASSLWVFSNQPQHF
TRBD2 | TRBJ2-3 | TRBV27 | CASSLYGEGTSGSGDTQYF
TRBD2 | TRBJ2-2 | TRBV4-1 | CASSQVGSGSVNTGELFF
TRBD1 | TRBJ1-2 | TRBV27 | CASSPGTGNYGYTF
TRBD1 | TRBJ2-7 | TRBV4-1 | CASRPGQGVDEQYF
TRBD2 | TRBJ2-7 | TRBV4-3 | CASSQNRGSSYEQYF
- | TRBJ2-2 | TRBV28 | CASSLFAFVQGMARGNTGELFF
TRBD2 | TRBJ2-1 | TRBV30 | CAWSGRGGGNEQFF
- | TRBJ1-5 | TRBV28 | CASSNQPQHF
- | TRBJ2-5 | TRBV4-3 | CASSQVVRAQETQYF
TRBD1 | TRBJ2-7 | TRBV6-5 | CASSSGQGYEQYF
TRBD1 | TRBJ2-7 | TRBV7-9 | CASSSIDPGQGAYHEQYF
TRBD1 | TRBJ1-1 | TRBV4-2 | CASSQVGQGPREAFF
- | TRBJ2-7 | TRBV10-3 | CAIMAQPYEQYF
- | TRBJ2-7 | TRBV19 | CASSSTGFYEQYF
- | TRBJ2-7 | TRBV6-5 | CASSYSSSYEQYF
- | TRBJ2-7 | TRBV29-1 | CSVNTGVVKYF
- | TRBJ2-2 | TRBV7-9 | CASSLNRDHWAGELFF
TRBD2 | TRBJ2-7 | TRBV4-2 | CASSQVPGGNYEQYF
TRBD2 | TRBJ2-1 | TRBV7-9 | CASSPRTSGRIDDEQFF
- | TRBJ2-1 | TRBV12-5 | CASGWGTGVDEQFF
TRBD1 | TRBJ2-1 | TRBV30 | CAWNGAGGYNEQFF
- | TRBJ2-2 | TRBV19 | CASGEDGNTGELFF